This T cell receptor beta chain was identified in a study of T cell changes during pregnancy in multiple sclerosis. The method was immunoSEQ multiplex PCR; TCRdb's version includes in-frame clones alone and lacks a portion of them. The repertoire holds under 75,000 clones, approximately 89% seen once, with 1.3% to 1.5% in the top ten. The CDR3 runs 17 residues. Germline CDR1 SGHRS, CDR2 YFSETQ. J lost 4 bases, V lost 0 bases, and 7 bases had no gene match. This material consisted of peripheral blood, taken in the third trimester of pregnancy. This clonotype originated in a female donor in good health, enrolled as a control in a pregnancy study. The rearrangement links TRBV5-1 to TRBJ2-2, with 9 bases lining up with TRBD2. Here the CDR3 DNA reads TGCGCCAGCAGCTTGGGGCCGGGACTAGCAGGCACCGGGGAGCTGTTTTTT. Protein: CASSLGPGLAGTGELFF.